This T cell receptor beta chain stems from a study of graft-versus-host responses after intestinal transplantation. The overall study: Recipients were given multivisceral, liver-intestinal, or isolated intestinal transplants. Overall study results and limits: Some GvH clones were seen earlier in gut or blood, suggesting intestinal origin.

Germline trimming cut 1 base from V and 2 bases from J; bases unmatched to any gene: 5. This CDR3 contains 15 residues. From germline, CDR1 is MGHRA and CDR2 YSYEKL. TCRdb's copy holds only in-frame clones and misses some; the assay was immunoSEQ multiplex PCR. The sample holds roughly 100,000 clones, 90% to 95% seen once. As to this clone: The antigen remains unidentified.

V is TRBV4-1 and J is TRBJ2-7; 7 nucleotides agree with TRBD2. The sequence was collected from a human donor who was the organ donor for an intestinal transplant. This specimen was unstimulated CD4+ T cells sorted from spleen or lymph node cells, taken before transplant. The CDR3 loop reads CASSQGSSGAYEQYF. CDR3 DNA sequence: TGCGCCAGCAGCCAAGGGTCTAGCGGAGCCTACGAGCAGTACTTC.